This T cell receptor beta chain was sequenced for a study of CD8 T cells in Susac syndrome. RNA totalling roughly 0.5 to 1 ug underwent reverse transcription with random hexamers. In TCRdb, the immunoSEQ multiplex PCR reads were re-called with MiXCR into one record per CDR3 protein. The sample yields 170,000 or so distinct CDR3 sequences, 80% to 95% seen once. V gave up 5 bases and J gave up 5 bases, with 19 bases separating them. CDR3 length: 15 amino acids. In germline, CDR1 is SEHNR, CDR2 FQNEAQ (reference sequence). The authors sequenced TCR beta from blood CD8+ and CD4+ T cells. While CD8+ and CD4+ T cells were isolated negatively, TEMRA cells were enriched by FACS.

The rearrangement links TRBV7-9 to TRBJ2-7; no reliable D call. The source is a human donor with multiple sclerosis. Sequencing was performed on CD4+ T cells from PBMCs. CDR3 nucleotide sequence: TGTGCCAGCAGCCCCCTGCCGACTTCTAGGGACGAGCAGTACTTC. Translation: CASSPLPTSRDEQYF.